This passage covers 22 T cell receptor beta chains from one sample sequenced in a study of technical replicates of blood from four donors. Profiling relied on immunoSEQ multiplex PCR, and the TCRdb table lists in-frame clones only, not all of them. The repertoire holds some 83,000 clones, with 85% to 95% as singletons. The material sequenced was T cells isolated from PBMCs. These receptors came from a human donor in good health.

The chain uses TRBV6-5 and TRBJ1-2; D unresolved. Trimming shortened V by 6 bases and J by 4 bases, and 18 bases separated the two germline ends. This CDR3 has 15 residues. CDR1 is MNHEY, CDR2 SVGAGI, per germline. The CDR3 DNA reads TGTGCCAGCAGCCTAGACGGATATTCGGGCTATGGCTACACCTTC. It encodes CASSLDGYSGYGYTF.

The chain carries TRBV11-3 and TRBJ2-1, with D perhaps TRBD1 (5 bases). Trimming pared 5 bases from V and 9 bases from J, leaving 17 bases between. Germline-derived CDR1 and CDR2 are SGHNT and YENEEA. The CDR3 loop spans 14 amino acids. In nucleotides, the CDR3 is TGTGCCAGCAGCCGTGGACCCCAGGGTGGTGAGCAGTTCTTC. It yields the protein CASSRGPQGGEQFF. Supplemented by reference TRBV11-3 and TRBJ2-1, the full variable domain reads EAGVVQSPRYKIIEKKQPVAFWCNPISGHNTLYWYLQNLGQGPELLIRYENEEAVDDSQLPKDRFSAERLKGVDSTLKIQPAELGDSAVYLCASSRGPQGGEQFFGPGTRLTVL.

This clone was observed once. V and J are TRBV13 and TRBJ2-7, with 8 bases aligning to TRBD2. Germline V gives CDR1 PRHDT, CDR2 FYEKMQ (reference sequence). This CDR3 region has 14 residues. The V and J ends lost 8 bases and 3 bases, in that order; junction bases with no gene match: 9. DNA of the CDR3: TGTGCCAGCCGAGATAGCGGGATCTACTACGAGCAGTACTTC. Its protein is CASRDSGIYYEQYF.

This clone was found once. The chain links TRBV9 to TRBJ2-2; D is perhaps TRBD1 (8 bases). V shed 0 bases and J shed 4 bases, with 19 bases lying between them. The germline gives CDR1 SGDLS, CDR2 YYNGEE. The CDR3 has 18 residues. CDR3 loop: CASSVEGGGQEFTGELFF. In DNA, the CDR3 is TGTGCCAGCAGCGTAGAGGGGGGGGGACAGGAGTTCACCGGGGAGCTGTTTTTT.

The chain uses TRBV11-1 and TRBJ2-5, with 7 bases that match TRBD2. The CDR3 spans 16 residues. Losses at the gene ends were 3 bases for V and 1 base for J; bases not matched to a gene: 8. The germline V gene encodes CDR1 SGHAT and CDR2 FQDESV (reference sequence). The CDR3 bases are TGTGCCAGCAGCTTTAACACGGGAGGCCTCCAAGAGACCCAGTACTTC. Translating gives CASSFNTGGLQETQYF.

The chain links TRBV6-5 to TRBJ1-1; TRBD1 is a possible D gene (5 bases). The CDR3 length is 12 residues. Trimming left V 0 bases short and J 7 bases short, with 6 bases between. Germline assignment: CDR1 MNHEY and CDR2 SVGAGI. For the CDR3, the DNA is TGTGCCAGCAGTTACTCGGGGCTTGAAGCTTTCTTT. It yields the protein CASSYSGLEAFF.

V and J are TRBV18 and TRBJ1-2, with 7 bases aligning to TRBD1. Germline CDR1 and CDR2: KGHSH and LQKENI. This CDR3 spans 14 amino acids. V shed 2 bases, J shed 2 bases, and the junction held 2 bases outside the gene matches. The CDR3 bases are TGTGCCAGCTCACCAGGGACAGAGAACTATGGCTACACCTTC. This translates into CASSPGTENYGYTF.

This chain joins TRBV6-1 and TRBJ2-1; unclear D gene. Germline CDR1 reads MNHNS; CDR2 reads SASEGT. The CDR3 covers 10 residues. Trimming removed 6 bases at V and 8 bases at J, with 5 bases between. CDR3 coding DNA: TGTGCCAGCAGCCTCTATGAGCAGTTCTTC. It encodes CASSLYEQFF.

The chain couples TRBV11-2 to TRBJ1-1, with 8 bases identical to TRBD1. CDR1 and CDR2 from the germline V gene are SGHAT and FQNNGV. V was clipped by 6 bases and J by 0 bases; unmatched bases: 9. This CDR3 has 16 amino acids. The CDR3 nucleotides are TGTGCCAGCAGATTGTGGGACAGGCAACTGAACACTGAAGCTTTCTTT. Encoded protein: CASRLWDRQLNTEAFF.

The chain has TRBV27 and TRBJ1-2; weak D call: TRBD1 (6 bases). V shed 0 bases and J shed 0 bases, with 23 bases lying between them. The CDR3 loop spans 20 amino acids. The V gene's germline CDR1 is MNHEY and CDR2 SMNVEV (reference sequence). The CDR3 is CASSLSGAGYLYTTNYGYTF. In DNA, the CDR3 is TGTGCCAGCAGTTTATCGGGGGCGGGCTACTTATACACAACTAACTATGGCTACACCTTC.

The chain employs TRBV7-3 and TRBJ2-1; D is possibly TRBD1 (5 bases). V lost 1 base and J 2 bases, leaving 18 bases between the germline ends. From germline, CDR1 is SGHTA and CDR2 FQGTGA. This CDR3 is 18 amino acids long. The CDR3 nucleotides read TGTGCCAGCAGCTTAAAGTGGCGTGGGGCAACTCCCTACAATGAGCAGTTCTTC. Translated: CASSLKWRGATPYNEQFF.

The chain has TRBV7-9 and TRBJ2-2, with 7 positions matching TRBD2. Per the germline V gene, CDR1 is SEHNR and CDR2 is FQNEAQ (reference sequence). The CDR3 totals 15 residues. The V segment lost 5 bases and the J segment 3 bases; nucleotides outside the gene matches: 6. The CDR3 bases are TGTGCCAGCAGCAACGGACTAGGACACACCGGGGAGCTGTTTTTT. Protein sequence: CASSNGLGHTGELFF. The whole variable domain, filled in from reference TRBV7-9 and TRBJ2-2, reads DTGVSQNPRHKITKRGQNVTFRCDPISEHNRLYWYRQTLGQGPEFLTYFQNEAQLEKSRLLSDRFSAERPKGSFSTLEIQRTEQGDSAMYLCASSNGLGHTGELFFGEGSRLTVL.

J is TRBJ1-1 and V is TRBV6-1; D perhaps matches TRBD1 (6 bases). Trimming removed 1 base from V and 3 bases from J, with 9 bases in between. Germline CDR1 and CDR2: MNHNS and SASEGT. This CDR3 region has 14 residues. The CDR3: CASSEEPGDTEAFF. CDR3 DNA sequence: TGTGCCAGCAGTGAAGAACCAGGGGACACTGAAGCTTTCTTT.

In its sample, this clone was seen a few times. The chain carries TRBV5-1 and TRBJ1-1; no clear D. CDR1 and CDR2 from the germline V gene are SGHRS and YFSETQ. This CDR3 has 14 amino acids. V was cut by 6 bases and J by 1 base, with 13 bases left in between. This CDR3 is CASTPGLANTEAFF. The DNA for the CDR3 is TGCGCCAGCACCCCGGGGTTGGCGAACACTGAAGCTTTCTTT.

V and J are TRBV7-8 and TRBJ2-1; TRBD2 matches at 11 bases. The CDR3 totals 14 residues. Per the germline V gene, CDR1 is SGHVS and CDR2 is FQNEAQ. Germline trimming cut 5 bases from V and 7 bases from J; bases unmatched to any gene: 4. Here the CDR3 reads CASSMGLAANEQFF. CDR3 nucleotides: TGTGCCAGCAGCATGGGACTAGCGGCAAATGAGCAGTTCTTC.

This chain uses TRBV4-2 with TRBJ1-5, with D unclear. Germline values: CDR1 LGHNA, CDR2 YNFKEQ. The CDR3 is made up of 13 amino acids. Between the trimmed V and J ends, which lost 2 bases and 5 bases, there was a span of 7 bases. The CDR3 spells CASSQISDQPQHF. The CDR3 region has the DNA TGTGCCAGCAGCCAAATCTCAGATCAGCCCCAGCATTTT.

The chain carries TRBV7-2 and TRBJ2-5, with a tentative D call TRBD1 (6 bases). V dropped 5 bases and J dropped 2 bases, with 15 bases sitting between them. The CDR3 sequence is 15 residues long. Germline-derived CDR1 and CDR2 are SGHTA and FQGNSA. CDR3 nucleotides: TGTGCCAGCAGCCTGGACAGAGGTGGGCAAGAGACCCAGTACTTC. It translates to CASSLDRGGQETQYF.

The chain carries TRBV5-8 and TRBJ1-1; D may be TRBD1 (6 bases). From germline, CDR1 is SGHTS and CDR2 YDEGEE. V lost 6 bases and J 0 bases, leaving 18 bases between the germline ends. The CDR3 has 16 residues. The CDR3 DNA sequence: TGTGCCAGCATCACAAAAGGGGGGGCGGTGAACACTGAAGCTTTCTTT. It codes for CASITKGGAVNTEAFF.

The chain couples TRBV5-8 to TRBJ1-2, with no clear D. The V end was cut by 0 bases, the J end by 2 bases, with 11 bases between. Germline V CDR1 and CDR2: SGHTS, YDEGEE. CDR3 size: 15 residues. The CDR3 loop is CASSLEAGLNYGYTF. The DNA for the CDR3 is TGTGCCAGCAGCTTGGAGGCAGGTTTGAACTATGGCTACACCTTC.

V usage is TRBV9 and J usage is TRBJ2-1, with D maybe TRBD1 (6 bases). CDR3 length: 15 amino acids. Germline loops: CDR1 SGDLS, CDR2 YYNGEE. Trimming removed 4 bases at V and 0 bases at J, with 11 bases between. CDR3 sequence (DNA): TGTGCCAGCAGCCAGGGGACGAGCTCCTACAATGAGCAGTTCTTC. Amino acids: CASSQGTSSYNEQFF. The full variable domain, its missing parts supplied by reference TRBV9 and TRBJ2-1, is DSGVTQTPKHLITATGQRVTLRCSPRSGDLSVYWYQQSLDQGLQFLIQYYNGEERAKGNILERFSAQQFPDLHSELNLSSLELGDSALYFCASSQGTSSYNEQFFGPGTRLTVL.

In nucleotides, the CDR3 is TGCGCCAGCAGTGAGTCTAGCGGGAGACCCTACAATGAGCAGTTCTTC. This gives the protein CASSESSGRPYNEQFF. This sequence joins TRBV10-2 and TRBJ2-1; 9 bases line up with TRBD2. This CDR3 comprises 16 residues. The trim removed 0 bases at V and 2 bases at J, leaving 2 bases unmatched. CDR1 and CDR2 from the germline V gene are WSHSY and SAAADI.

The chain employs TRBV5-1 and TRBJ1-1; D not resolved. V gave up 7 bases and J gave up 0 bases, with 10 bases separating them. The CDR3 totals 13 residues. From germline, CDR1 is SGHRS and CDR2 YFSETQ. The CDR3 DNA reads TGCGCCAGCGGCCAGTCCATGAACACTGAAGCTTTCTTT. Translated: CASGQSMNTEAFF.